Presented here are 9 T cell receptor beta chains from one specimen sequenced in a study of blood T cell repertoires in COVID-19. Assay used: immunoSEQ multiplex PCR; TCRdb lists only in-frame clones, some missing. The sample yields about 250,000 clones, about 91% seen once. Sequences were obtained from peripheral blood. Every receptor here comes from a man aged 80 or over with acute or convalescent COVID-19.

The chain links TRBV2 to TRBJ1-3, with D maybe TRBD1 (5 bases). This CDR3 is built from 13 residues. Germline V CDR1 and CDR2: SNHLY, FYNNEI. V gave up 5 bases and J gave up 2 bases, with 7 bases separating them. As DNA, the CDR3 is TGTGCCAGCAGTACGGACACTGGAAACACCATATATTTT. Its protein product is CASSTDTGNTIYF.

V is TRBV10-3 and J is TRBJ1-2; D not certain. CDR3 length equals 15 residues. CDR1 is ENHRY, CDR2 SYGVKD, per germline. The V end was cut by 0 bases, the J end by 4 bases, with 12 bases between. CDR3 coding DNA: TGTGCCATCAGTGAGTCGCTTGCTGGAGGCTATGGCTACACCTTC. Amino acids: CAISESLAGGYGYTF.

The chain links TRBV6-4 to TRBJ2-3, with a weak D call TRBD2 (6 bases). The germline V and J ends were trimmed by 3 bases and 3 bases, with 10 bases remaining between them. The length of the CDR3 is 14 residues. CDR1 is MRHNA and CDR2 is SNTAGT in the germline V gene. CDR3: CASSEGRGTDTQYF. The CDR3, as DNA: TGTGCCAGCAGTGAGGGGCGGGGTACAGATACGCAGTATTTT.

J is TRBJ2-7 and V is TRBV28; D is ambiguous. The germline CDR1 and CDR2 sequences are MDHEN and SYDVKM. Trimming stripped 5 bases from V and 3 bases from J, with 17 bases between. The length of the CDR3 is 15 residues. Here the CDR3 DNA reads TGTGCCAGCAGTCCCCCCCCGCCCAACGGCTACGAGCAGTACTTC. Translation: CASSPPPPNGYEQYF. The full variable domain, completed using reference TRBV28 and TRBJ2-7, is DVKVTQSSRYLVKRTGEKVFLECVQDMDHENMFWYRQDPGLGLRLIYFSYDVKMKEKGDIPEGYSVSREKKERFSLILESASTNQTSMYLCASSPPPPNGYEQYFGPGTRLTVT.

The chain combines TRBV4-2 with TRBJ2-1, with TRBD2 identical over 7 bases. CDR1 LGHNA and CDR2 YNFKEQ come from the germline V gene. The CDR3 sequence is 16 residues long. Unmatched junction bases numbered 14, after V lost 3 bases and J lost 9 bases. In DNA, the CDR3 is TGTGCCAGCAGCCAGGGCGGGGGATGGGGCCTCATTGAGCAGTTCTTC. It codes for CASSQGGGWGLIEQFF.

J is TRBJ1-4 and V is TRBV28, with D unclear. Germline V gene sequence: CDR1 MDHEN, CDR2 SYDVKM. V was clipped by 4 bases and J by 0 bases, with 9 bases between them. The CDR3 has 15 amino acids. CDR3: CASSYSGATNEKLFF. In nucleotides, the CDR3 is TGTGCCAGCAGTTACTCAGGCGCAACTAATGAAAAACTGTTTTTT.

J is TRBJ2-1 and V is TRBV5-4, with 12 bases fitting TRBD2. The CDR3 extends over 16 amino acids. Germline CDR1 is SGHNT and CDR2 is YYREEE (reference sequence). Trimming removed 3 bases from V and 7 bases from J; junction bases left unmatched: 8. The DNA for the CDR3 is TGTGCCAGCAGCTCCGCCCCCACTAGCGGGAGGAATGAGCAGTTCTTC. Residues: CASSSAPTSGRNEQFF.

In the case of this clone: Other DNA sequences in the sample encode the same CDR3. J is TRBJ1-1 and V is TRBV5-1, with a tentative D call TRBD1 (6 bases). Between the trimmed V and J ends, which lost 3 bases and 2 bases, there was a span of 11 bases. This CDR3 is built from 14 residues. CDR1 SGHRS and CDR2 YFSETQ come from the germline V gene. The CDR3 nucleotides read TGCGCCAGCAGCTCTTTACAGGGCAACACTGAAGCTTTCTTT. This sequence encodes CASSSLQGNTEAFF.

The V call is TRBV7-8, the J call TRBJ2-7; D perhaps matches TRBD1 (6 bases). The V and J ends lost 2 bases and 6 bases respectively, with 17 bases between them. Germline loops: CDR1 SGHVS, CDR2 FQNEAQ. The CDR3 has 15 residues. CDR3 loop: CASSLPGAQGVEQYF. The CDR3 nucleotides are TGTGCCAGCAGCTTACCAGGGGCCCAGGGCGTCGAGCAGTACTTC.